This passage covers 9 T cell receptor beta chains from one sample sequenced in a study of beta chain features in type 1 diabetes. Sequenced material consisted of expressed TCRB transcripts (all of the isolated RNA was reverse transcribed). Measured with immunoSEQ multiplex PCR; TCRdb has only the in-frame clones, and not every one. The repertoire holds about half a million clones, with roughly an eighth as singletons. Specimen: naive CD4+ T cells from blood. These receptors were taken from a woman between 18 and 30 years old in good health.

This clone appeared a few times. The same CDR3 arises from other DNA sequences in this sample as well. The rearrangement joins TRBV29-1 to TRBJ2-7, with 11 nucleotides matching TRBD1. CDR1 SQVTM and CDR2 ANQGSEA come from the germline V gene. J gave up 6 bases and V 6 bases, and 1 base lay outside the gene matches. This CDR3 comprises 11 residues. The DNA for the CDR3 is TGCAGCGTGGGGACAGGGGGCGAGCAGTACTTC. This codes for CSVGTGGEQYF.

The chain recombines TRBV27 with TRBJ2-7; D remains unclear. This CDR3 spans 15 amino acids. V lost 5 bases and J 5 bases, leaving 19 bases between the germline ends. The germline V gene encodes CDR1 MNHEY and CDR2 SMNVEV (reference sequence). Written as DNA, the CDR3 is TGTGCCAGCAGTAAGCCCCTTCTGGGTAGGGACGAGCAGTACGTC. Its translation: CASSKPLLGRDEQYV.

J is TRBJ2-3 and V is TRBV7-2, with a possible D match to TRBD2 (6 bases). Germline V gene sequence: CDR1 SGHTA, CDR2 FQGNSA. CDR3 size: 16 residues. V lost 0 bases and J lost 0, with 10 bases in between. DNA of the CDR3: TGTGCCAGCAGCTTAGCGTGGGCGGGGAGCACAGATACGCAGTATTTT. Amino acid sequence: CASSLAWAGSTDTQYF. Complete variable domain (other parts from reference TRBV7-2 and TRBJ2-3): GAGVSQSPSNKVTEKGKDVELRCDPISGHTALYWYRQSLGQGLEFLIYFQGNSAPDKSGLPSDRFSAERTGGSVSTLTIQRTQQEDSAVYLCASSLAWAGSTDTQYFGPGTRLTVL.

The V gene is TRBV2, the J gene TRBJ2-3, with 9 nucleotides matching TRBD1. V was clipped by 6 bases and J by 0 bases; unmatched bases: 4. Per the germline V gene, CDR1 is SNHLY and CDR2 is FYNNEI. This CDR3 has 15 residues. CDR3 sequence: CASRMGTGSTDTQYF. CDR3 DNA sequence: TGTGCCAGCAGAATGGGGACAGGGAGCACAGATACGCAGTATTTT.

V usage is TRBV9 and J usage is TRBJ2-5, with 9 nucleotides matching TRBD1. V was pared by 4 bases and J by 5 bases, with 6 bases of the junction left unmatched. Germline V gene lookup returns CDR1 SGDLS and CDR2 YYNGEE. The CDR3 loop spans 14 amino acids. CDR3 loop: CASSSRTGEETQYF. The CDR3 bases are TGTGCCAGCAGCTCCCGGACAGGGGAGGAGACCCAGTACTTC.

The CDR3 loop reads CAWSEVLNYGYTF. CDR3 nucleotides: TGTGCCTGGAGTGAGGTACTTAACTATGGCTACACCTTC. The chain links TRBV30 to TRBJ1-2; D not resolved. Germline values: CDR1 GTSNPN, CDR2 SVGIG (reference sequence). Trimming removed 1 base from V and 1 base from J, with 7 bases in between. CDR3 length: 13 residues.

The V and J genes are TRBV9 and TRBJ1-5; D possibly corresponds to TRBD1 (6 bases). With 3 bases removed from V and 3 bases from J, the gap between germline ends came to 10 bases. There are 14 residues in the CDR3. Germline V gives CDR1 SGDLS, CDR2 YYNGEE. The CDR3 protein is CASSAGQNNQPQHF. CDR3 nucleotides: TGTGCCAGCAGCGCCGGACAGAACAATCAGCCCCAGCATTTT.

This clone was detected a few times. The CDR3 DNA is TGTGCCAGCAGCTTGGATATTTATAATTCACCCCTCCACTTT. Its protein product is CASSLDIYNSPLHF. This chain connects TRBV7-9 to TRBJ1-6; unclear D gene. The CDR3 totals 14 residues. Germline V gives CDR1 SEHNR, CDR2 FQNEAQ (reference sequence). V lost 3 bases and J 4 bases, leaving 7 bases between the germline ends.

This clone has a handful of counts. The J gene is TRBJ1-2, the V gene TRBV2; D not certain. This CDR3 contains 13 residues. V was trimmed by 3 bases and J by 5 bases, leaving 10 bases between them. Germline V gene sequence: CDR1 SNHLY, CDR2 FYNNEI. This CDR3 is CASSEYIGYGYTF. The CDR3 bases are TGTGCCAGCAGTGAGTACATCGGATATGGCTACACCTTC.